The 21 T cell receptor beta chains presented below share a single source sample, sequenced in a study of cytomegalovirus exposure and HLA in healthy donors. Primers for the PCR totalled 60 Vbeta and 13 Jbeta. The method was immunoSEQ multiplex PCR; TCRdb's version includes in-frame clones alone and lacks a portion of them. The sample records 210,000 or so clones, over 70% being singletons. Sequenced input: PBMCs. Receptors originate from a woman aged 60 to 75 in good health and CMV-seropositive.

This chain joins TRBV6-6 and TRBJ2-1, with 7 bases aligning to TRBD1. The germline V gene has CDR1 MNHNY and CDR2 SVGAGI (reference sequence). The CDR3 consists of 16 residues. V was pared by 5 bases and J by 2 bases, with 9 bases of the junction left unmatched. CDR3 region: CASSGPGQITYNEQFF. Written as DNA, the CDR3 is TGTGCCAGCAGTGGCCCGGGACAGATAACCTACAATGAGCAGTTCTTC.

J is TRBJ1-1 and V is TRBV29-1; D possibly corresponds to TRBD1 (5 bases). The CDR3 covers 11 residues. CDR1 and CDR2 (germline): SQVTM, ANQGSEA. Deletions cut 4 bases from V and 9 bases from J, with 12 bases between. The CDR3 protein is CSVVGLTQAFF. Written as DNA, the CDR3 is TGCAGCGTTGTGGGGCTTACGCAAGCTTTCTTT.

The J gene is TRBJ2-7, the V gene TRBV11-2, with D possibly matching TRBD2 (5 bases). The germline gives CDR1 SGHAT, CDR2 FQNNGV. The CDR3 runs 13 residues. Trimming pared 5 bases from V and 6 bases from J, leaving 14 bases between. CDR3 region: CASSLIGGSEQYF. CDR3 nucleotide sequence: TGTGCCAGCAGCCTAATCGGCGGGTCCGAGCAGTACTTC.

Written as DNA, the CDR3 is TGCGCCAGCAGCTTGGCAGGTGAGAACACTGAAGCTTTCTTT. This translates into CASSLAGENTEAFF. The rearrangement joins TRBV5-1 to TRBJ1-1; no firm D call. This CDR3 is 14 amino acids long. The V gene lost 0 bases and the J gene lost 1 base, with 7 bases spanning the gap. Germline V CDR1 and CDR2: SGHRS, YFSETQ.

The V call is TRBV10-3, the J call TRBJ1-1; 8 nucleotides line up with TRBD1. The CDR3 sequence is 14 residues long. V dropped 6 bases and J dropped 3; count of bases not matched to a gene: 6. CDR1 is ENHRY, CDR2 SYGVKD, per germline. The CDR3 DNA follows: TGTGCCATCAGGACGGACAGGGAGGACACTGAAGCTTTCTTT. Translating gives CAIRTDREDTEAFF.

V usage is TRBV11-2 and J usage is TRBJ1-2, with a tentative D call TRBD1 (6 bases). The CDR3 covers 12 residues. Trimming pared 6 bases from V and 8 bases from J, leaving 13 bases between. The germline CDR1 and CDR2 sequences are SGHAT and FQNNGV. The CDR3 region is CASSWGGAGYTF. The CDR3 DNA sequence: TGTGCCAGCAGTTGGGGGGGGGCCGGCTACACCTTC.

V is TRBV6-5 and J is TRBJ2-1; 9 bases map to TRBD2. There are 15 residues in the CDR3. Germline V gene sequence: CDR1 MNHEY, CDR2 SVGAGI. With 4 bases clipped from V and 4 bases from J, the junction kept 5 bases outside the gene matches. The CDR3 sequence: CASSSGTSRYNEQFF. The CDR3, as DNA: TGTGCCAGCAGTTCCGGGACTAGCCGTTACAATGAGCAGTTCTTC.

J is TRBJ1-2 and V is TRBV7-2; 7 bases map to TRBD1. The ends lost 0 bases at V and 3 bases at J; junction bases unmatched: 4. The germline V gene has CDR1 SGHTA and CDR2 FQGNSA. There are 15 residues in the CDR3. In nucleotides, the CDR3 is TGTGCCAGCAGCTTAGCCGCAGGGGGGCACTATGGCTACACCTTC. Residues: CASSLAAGGHYGYTF.

This chain connects TRBV2 to TRBJ1-4; 8 bases fit TRBD1. CDR3 length: 14 amino acids. Trimming took 6 bases from V and 5 from J; bases not matched to a gene: 5. Germline CDR1 is SNHLY and CDR2 is FYNNEI. CDR3 DNA: TGTGCCAGCAGGATTCGGACAGGGAATGAAAAACTGTTTTTT. Translated, it gives CASRIRTGNEKLFF.

CDR3 loop: CAPGRDSNQPQHF. In DNA, the CDR3 is TGTGCTCCCGGCAGGGATAGCAATCAGCCCCAGCATTTT. V gene TRBV9 combines with J gene TRBJ1-5; tentatively, D is TRBD1 (5 bases). The CDR3 is 13 amino acids. The germline V gene encodes CDR1 SGDLS and CDR2 YYNGEE.

The V and J genes are TRBV7-8 and TRBJ2-3; D unclear. The CDR3 runs to 17 residues. Trimming removed 3 bases at V and 6 bases at J, with 22 bases between. Germline V lookup: CDR1 SGHVS, CDR2 FQNEAQ. The CDR3 DNA reads TGTGCCAGCAGCTTTGCCCTGGCCGGCAGAACAGAGGATACGCAGTATTTT. It encodes CASSFALAGRTEDTQYF.

The gene calls are TRBV5-1 and TRBJ2-5; D may be TRBD1 (5 bases). V lost 0 bases, J lost 5 bases, and 5 bases lay in between. The CDR3 covers 12 residues. Germline CDR1 is SGHRS and CDR2 is YFSETQ. The CDR3 sequence is CASSLEGETQYF. For the CDR3, the DNA is TGCGCCAGCAGCTTGGAGGGGGAGACCCAGTACTTC.

As for this clone: Compared with germline, one end of the junction differs, possibly owing to a read error. V and J are TRBV7-9 and TRBJ2-5; D might be TRBD2 (5 bases). The germline V gene has CDR1 SEHNR and CDR2 FQNEAQ (reference sequence). The CDR3 sequence is 12 residues long. In nucleotides, the CDR3 is TGTTCCAGTTCGAGGGTGGGGGAGACCCAGTACTTC. Amino acids: CSSSRVGETQYF.

The rearrangement links TRBV30 to TRBJ1-5; D is undetermined. The CDR3 loop spans 15 amino acids. The V gene lost 3 bases and the J gene lost 3 bases, with 15 bases spanning the gap. Germline V gene sequence: CDR1 GTSNPN, CDR2 SVGIG (reference sequence). The CDR3 DNA follows: TGTGCCTGGAGCCCAGGATCCACCTACAATCAGCCCCAGCATTTT. Encoded protein: CAWSPGSTYNQPQHF.

The J gene is TRBJ2-1, the V gene TRBV7-2, with 10 bases identical to TRBD2. Germline CDR1 is SGHTA and CDR2 is FQGNSA. Trimming took 1 base from V and 0 from J; bases not matched to a gene: 9. The CDR3 covers 19 residues. The CDR3 region is CASSLGVAGGSNSYNEQFF. The CDR3 bases are TGTGCCAGCAGCTTAGGAGTAGCGGGGGGCTCGAACTCCTACAATGAGCAGTTCTTC.

V is TRBV21-1 and J is TRBJ2-6; TRBD2, the table's D call, lacks a check against the DNA. TRBV21-1 represents a pseudogene. This CDR3 has 18 amino acids. CDR3 protein: CASSKPGDQDSGANVLTF. CDR3 in DNA: TGTGCCAGCAGCAAGCCGGGGGACCAAGACTCTGGGGCCAACGTCCTGACTTTC.

This clone has only a few counts. DNA of the CDR3: TGTGCCAGCAGTTCCTCCGCAGGGGGCAGCTATGGCTACACCTTC. Residues: CASSSSAGGSYGYTF. This rearrangement joins TRBV28 to TRBJ1-2, with 8 bases identical to TRBD1. J was trimmed by 4 bases and V by 4 bases; bases with no gene match: 8. The CDR3 loop spans 15 amino acids. CDR1 is MDHEN, CDR2 SYDVKM, per germline.

The rearrangement uses TRBV7-9 and TRBJ1-1, with D maybe TRBD1 (6 bases). The CDR3 covers 14 residues. Between the trimmed V and J ends, which lost 4 bases and 1 base, there was a span of 10 bases. The germline V gene has CDR1 SEHNR and CDR2 FQNEAQ (reference sequence). CDR3 in DNA: TGTGCCAGCAGCTCTCAGGGGAGGAACACTGAAGCTTTCTTT. Translation: CASSSQGRNTEAFF.

V gene TRBV29-1 combines with J gene TRBJ1-3, with D unclear. The CDR3 extends over 12 amino acids. The V gene's germline CDR1 is SQVTM and CDR2 ANQGSEA. V was pared by 6 bases and J by 0 bases, with 6 bases between. The CDR3 DNA reads as TGCAGCGTCCGAGGCTCTGGAAACACCATATATTTT. It specifies CSVRGSGNTIYF. Using reference TRBV29-1 and TRBJ1-3 for the parts outside the CDR3, the full variable domain is SAVISQKPSRDICQRGTSLTIQCQVDSQVTMMFWYRQQPGQSLTLIATANQGSEATYESGFVIDKFPISRPNLTFSTLTVSNMSPEDSSIYLCSVRGSGNTIYFGEGSWLTVV.

This chain uses TRBV30 with TRBJ2-5; possible D gene TRBD2, 5 bases. The CDR3 has 13 residues. Per germline, CDR1 GTSNPN and CDR2 SVGIG (reference sequence). The ends were cut back, 3 bases at V and 1 base at J, with 9 bases in the middle. CDR3: CAWSRGAQETQYF. In nucleotides, the CDR3 is TGTGCCTGGAGCCGGGGAGCCCAAGAGACCCAGTACTTC.

With respect to this clone: The junction departs from the called germline gene at one end, perhaps through a read error. The chain has TRBV6-5 and TRBJ2-7; 16 bases are a match to TRBD2. The CDR3 has 15 residues. The V gene's germline CDR1 is MNHEY and CDR2 SVGAGI. The chain's CDR3 is CASRTPGTSGGAANF. CDR3 DNA sequence: TGTGCCAGCAGAACACCCGGGACTAGCGGGGGGGCGGCGAACTTC.